A single sample gave rise to the 13 T cell receptor beta chains below, sequenced in a study of a mutant IDH1 vaccine in newly diagnosed glioma. Their cognate antigens are unknown. Time point described: week 23, last vaccination. Each dose delivered 300 ug of mutant IDH1 20-mer peptide subcutaneously with imiquimod. Profiled with immunoSEQ multiplex PCR; TCRdb holds only in-frame clones, not every one. The sample records 40,000 or so clones, around 84% being singletons. The sample here was PBMCs, taken from a glioma patient whose treatment included an IDH1 peptide vaccine. Receptors were obtained from a woman under 30 with glioma. Some clones in this sample may be carry-over from other donors' samples.

This clone occurred a few times. V is TRBV19 and J is TRBJ1-1; D gene uncertain. With 7 bases removed from V and 7 bases from J, the gap between germline ends came to 10 bases. CDR3 length equals 11 residues. Germline V gives CDR1 LNHDA, CDR2 SQIVND (reference sequence). CDR3 protein: CASTEVVEAFF. DNA for the CDR3: TGTGCCAGTACCGAGGTAGTTGAAGCTTTCTTT.

This rearrangement joins TRBV6-1 to TRBJ2-7; a possible D gene is TRBD1 (5 bases). The length of the CDR3 is 11 residues. In germline, CDR1 is MNHNS, CDR2 SASEGT. Trimming removed 8 bases at V and 3 bases at J, with 8 bases between. In DNA, the CDR3 is TGTGCCAGCGGGCAGGGCTACGAGCAGTACTTC. As protein: CASGQGYEQYF.

This clone was observed once. This chain links TRBV9 with TRBJ2-3; D may match TRBD1 or TRBD2 (5 bases each). This CDR3 is built from 17 residues. The V and J ends lost 5 bases and 1 base respectively, with 20 bases between them. Germline-derived CDR1 and CDR2 are SGDLS and YYNGEE. The CDR3 DNA reads TGTGCCAGCAGTAGGCCTTCTGGGGGATTGCGCACAGATACGCAGTATTTT. Protein sequence: CASSRPSGGLRTDTQYF.

This chain joins TRBV5-1 and TRBJ1-4, with D uncertain. CDR1 is SGHRS, CDR2 YFSETQ, per germline. The CDR3 runs to 15 residues. Trimming stripped 0 bases from V and 5 bases from J, with 11 bases between. The CDR3 loop is CASSLGVMSNEKLFF. CDR3 DNA sequence: TGCGCCAGCAGCTTGGGGGTCATGTCGAATGAAAAACTGTTTTTT.

The V call is TRBV12-5, the J call TRBJ1-1, with a tentative D call TRBD1 (6 bases). From germline, CDR1 is LGHNT and CDR2 FRNRAP. V was trimmed by 3 bases and J by 1 base, leaving 12 bases between them. CDR3 length equals 15 residues. CDR3 residues: CASGLLGTPNTEAFF. The CDR3 bases are TGTGCTAGTGGTTTACTCGGGACACCGAACACTGAAGCTTTCTTT.

The chain combines TRBV19 with TRBJ2-7, with 10 bases aligning to TRBD2. Per germline, CDR1 LNHDA and CDR2 SQIVND (reference sequence). The CDR3 is 14 residues long. Losses at the gene ends were 6 bases for V and 7 bases for J; bases not matched to a gene: 9. The CDR3, as DNA: TGTGCCAGTAGCGGGGTAGCGGGAGGATTAGAGCAGTACTTC. It translates to CASSGVAGGLEQYF.

A few counts support this clone. The chain joins TRBV5-1 to TRBJ1-1; a possible D gene is TRBD1 (6 bases). Germline V gives CDR1 SGHRS, CDR2 YFSETQ. Trimming removed 6 bases from V and 4 bases from J, with 13 bases in between. CDR3 size: 13 residues. The CDR3 DNA follows: TGCGCCAGCATCCCGGACAGAGCCACTGAAGCTTTCTTT. Amino acids: CASIPDRATEAFF.

This sequence joins TRBV12-5 and TRBJ2-6; either TRBD1 or TRBD2 may fit D (5 bases each). Trimming cost V 1 base and J 0 bases, with 10 bases left between them. The CDR3 runs 17 residues. The germline V gene encodes CDR1 LGHNT and CDR2 FRNRAP. The CDR3 here is CASGLAQRGSGANVLTF. Here the CDR3 DNA reads TGTGCTAGTGGTTTGGCCCAGAGGGGCTCTGGGGCCAACGTCCTGACTTTC.

The CDR3 DNA reads TGTGCCAGCAGCAACTTCAGGGTTAGCAATCAGCCCCAGCATTTT. Its translation is CASSNFRVSNQPQHF. The V call is TRBV7-8, the J call TRBJ1-5; D possibly corresponds to TRBD1 (5 bases). V was cut by 5 bases and J by 0 bases, with 11 bases left in between. The CDR3 has 15 residues. Germline V CDR1 and CDR2: SGHVS, FQNEAQ.

J is TRBJ1-5 and V is TRBV5-1, with TRBD1 matching 7 bases. The CDR3 is made up of 14 amino acids. Trimming cost V 5 bases and J 5 bases; bases outside gene matches: 7. The germline CDR1 and CDR2 sequences are SGHRS and YFSETQ. The CDR3 DNA reads TGCGCCAGCAGAGCGGACAGGATCGATCAGCCCCAGCATTTT. It encodes CASRADRIDQPQHF. Based on the CDR3 plus reference TRBV5-1 and TRBJ1-5, the full variable domain is KAGVTQTPRYLIKTRGQQVTLSCSPISGHRSVSWYQQTPGQGLQFLFEYFSETQRNKGNFPGRFSGRQFSNSRSEMNVSTLELGDSALYLCASRADRIDQPQHFGDGTRLSIL.

This clone was observed once. This chain joins TRBV4-1 and TRBJ2-5; D tentatively fits TRBD1 or TRBD2 (5 bases each). Trimming removed 1 base at V and 9 bases at J, with 21 bases between. This CDR3 has 16 residues. Per germline, CDR1 MGHRA and CDR2 YSYEKL. The CDR3 coding sequence is TGCGCCAGCAGCCAAGCTCCGGGACCCGTGTTGGGGGCCCAGTACTTC. Its protein is CASSQAPGPVLGAQYF.

J is TRBJ1-2 and V is TRBV7-9; TRBD1 might be the D (6 bases). V was trimmed by 1 base and J by 7 bases, leaving 13 bases between them. The CDR3 runs to 14 residues. In germline, CDR1 is SEHNR, CDR2 FQNEAQ (reference sequence). The CDR3 region is CASSLENRAGGYTF. CDR3 nucleotides: TGTGCCAGCAGCTTAGAAAACAGGGCGGGTGGCTACACCTTC.

This clone has only one observation. The chain is built from TRBV6-4 and TRBJ2-3; TRBD2 matches 11 bases. After removal of 2 bases from V and 2 bases from J, the junction contained 6 bases not matched to a gene. The germline V gene has CDR1 MRHNA and CDR2 SNTAGT. This CDR3 region has 17 residues. The CDR3 is CASSDTLTSGDTDTQYF. In DNA form, the CDR3 reads TGTGCCAGCAGTGACACTTTGACTAGCGGGGACACAGATACGCAGTATTTT.